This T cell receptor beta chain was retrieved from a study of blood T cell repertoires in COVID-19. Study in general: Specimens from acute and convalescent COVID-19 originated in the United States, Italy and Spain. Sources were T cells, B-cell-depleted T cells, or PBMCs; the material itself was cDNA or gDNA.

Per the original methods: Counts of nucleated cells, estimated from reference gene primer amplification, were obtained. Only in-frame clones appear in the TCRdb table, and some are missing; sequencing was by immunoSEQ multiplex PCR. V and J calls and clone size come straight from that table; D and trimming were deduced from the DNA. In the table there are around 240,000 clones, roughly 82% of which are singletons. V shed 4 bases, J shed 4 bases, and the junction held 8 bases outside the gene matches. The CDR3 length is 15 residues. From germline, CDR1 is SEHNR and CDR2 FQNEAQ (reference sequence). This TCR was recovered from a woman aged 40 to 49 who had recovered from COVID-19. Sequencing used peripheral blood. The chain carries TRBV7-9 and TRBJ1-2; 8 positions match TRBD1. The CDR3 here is CASSSTDRASYGYTF. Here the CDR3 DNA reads TGTGCCAGCAGCTCTACGGACAGGGCTTCCTATGGCTACACCTTC.